This T cell receptor (beta chain) comes out of a study of T cell repertoires in cytomegalovirus infection. Study-wide context: CMV infection together with matching HLA type was indicated by public TCR beta signatures. Study findings and constraints: The ex vivo response was dominated by HLA-C-restricted CMV-specific TCR beta clonotypes.

TCRdb re-analysed the reads in MiXCR, keeping a single row per CDR3 protein. The data show 230,000 or so distinct CDR3 sequences, 15% to 20% seen once. In this sample, this clonotype turned up many times. Antigen unknown. The CDR3 is 17 residues long. Trimming pared 7 bases from V and 3 bases from J, leaving 24 bases between. CDR1 and CDR2 from the germline V gene are MDHEN and SYDVKM. This TCR came from a human donor in good health (CMV status not recorded). Some clones in this sample may be carry-over from other donors' samples. The chain employs TRBV28 and TRBJ2-5; tentative D call: TRBD1 (5 bases). Sequencing was done on a sample of CD8+ T cells from PBMCs. The CDR3 spells CASTLSALTDTEETQYF. CDR3 nucleotide sequence: TGTGCCAGCACCCTGAGCGCCTTGACAGACACTGAAGAGACCCAGTACTTC.